This note documents a single T cell receptor (beta chain) sequence. A second PCR of about 7 to 12 cycles used a sample-barcoded 5' primer and a J-beta primer mix. TCRdb recomputed calls from the 5' RACE reads with MiXCR, one row per CDR3 protein. The sample lists about 1 million distinct CDR3 sequences; 40% to 55% were seen once. The sample belongs to a study of blood T cells in healthy people across ages. The germline V gene encodes CDR1 LNHNV and CDR2 YYDKDF (reference sequence). The CDR3 is made up of 13 amino acids. Trimming cost V 3 bases and J 3 bases, with 6 bases left between them. Sequencing was done on a sample of blood. V is TRBV15 and J is TRBJ2-1, with a possible D match to TRBD2 (5 bases). The sequence came from a woman in her sixties in good health. CDR3 region: CATSSRDYNEQFF. CDR3 DNA: TGTGCCACCAGCAGCCGGGACTACAATGAGCAGTTCTTC.